Following are 8 T cell receptor beta chains from one sample sequenced in a study of T cell changes during pregnancy in multiple sclerosis (dated by TCRdb to between 2019 and 2020). The library was built by means of the immunoSEQ multiplex PCR assay. TCRdb limited this immuneACCESS table to in-frame rearrangements with V and J called. A share of clones is missing; checked studies link under half to unresolved V genes, and the rest is unexplained. The sample profile shows roughly 93,000 clones; 91% of them were found once. Jointly, the top ten make up around 1% of the sample. The source was peripheral blood, collected before pregnancy. The receptors shown here come from a female donor with multiple sclerosis, enrolled in a pregnancy study.

The chain joins TRBV5-4 to TRBJ2-3; D perhaps matches TRBD2 (7 bases). CDR3 length: 17 amino acids. V lost 0 bases and J 2 bases, leaving 16 bases between the germline ends. The V gene's germline CDR1 is SGHNT and CDR2 YYREEE (reference sequence). The CDR3 DNA follows: TGTGCCAGCAGCTTGGCCGGGGGGCAACGACACACAGATACGCAGTATTTT. The encoded protein is CASSLAGGQRHTDTQYF. The full variable domain, completed using reference TRBV5-4 and TRBJ2-3, is ETGVTQSPTHLIKTRGQQVTLRCSSQSGHNTVSWYQQALGQGPQFIFQYYREEENGRGNFPPRFSGLQFPNYSSELNVNALELDDSALYLCASSLAGGQRHTDTQYFGPGTRLTVL.

The chain combines TRBV19 with TRBJ2-5, with D possibly matching TRBD1 (6 bases). From germline, CDR1 is LNHDA and CDR2 SQIVND (reference sequence). Trimming stripped 5 bases from V and 9 bases from J, with 19 bases between. This CDR3 has 14 amino acids. The CDR3 DNA reads as TGTGCCAGTAGTCAGACCCAGGGGTCGTCGGCCCAGTACTTC. Its translation is CASSQTQGSSAQYF. The variable domain in full, completed from reference TRBV19 and TRBJ2-5, reads DGGITQSPKYLFRKEGQNVTLSCEQNLNHDAMYWYRQDPGQGLRLIYYSQIVNDFQKGDIAEGYSVSREKKESFPLTVTSAQKNPTAFYLCASSQTQGSSAQYFGPGTRLLVL.

The chain recombines TRBV28 with TRBJ1-5; D is uncertain. The CDR3 is made up of 15 amino acids. V was trimmed by 3 bases and J by 0 bases, leaving 9 bases between them. CDR1 and CDR2 from the germline V gene are MDHEN and SYDVKM. The CDR3 nucleotides are TGTGCCAGCAGTTTGAGGAGCTATAGCAATCAGCCCCAGCATTTT. The encoded protein is CASSLRSYSNQPQHF.

A single count supports this clone. The rearrangement uses TRBV4-1 and TRBJ2-3; 14 nucleotides agree with TRBD2. Looked up from germline, CDR1 is MGHRA and CDR2 is YSYEKL. This CDR3 is 18 amino acids long. V dropped 4 bases and J dropped 3; count of bases not matched to a gene: 9. The CDR3 sequence is CASSLPGLAGAETDTQYF. CDR3 nucleotide sequence: TGCGCCAGCAGCCTACCGGGACTAGCGGGAGCTGAAACAGATACGCAGTATTTT.

The rearrangement uses TRBV18 and TRBJ2-3; 9 bases agree with TRBD2. CDR3 length equals 16 residues. Germline CDR1 reads KGHSH; CDR2 reads LQKENI. The ends lost 3 bases at V and 0 bases at J; junction bases unmatched: 4. The CDR3 DNA sequence: TGTGCCAGCTCACCTACTAGCGGGTCTAGCACAGATACGCAGTATTTT. It translates to CASSPTSGSSTDTQYF.

The rearrangement joins TRBV6-5 to TRBJ2-7; perhaps TRBD2 as D (7 bases). The CDR3 is 14 residues long. V gave up 5 bases and J gave up 0 bases, with 11 bases separating them. The V gene's germline CDR1 is MNHEY and CDR2 SVGAGI. The CDR3: CASSGGGGSYEQYF. In nucleotides, the CDR3 is TGTGCCAGCAGTGGGGGGGGCGGCTCCTACGAGCAGTACTTC.

The CDR3 sequence: CASSSSGQGRPYEQYF. The CDR3 nucleotides read TGTGCCAGCAGCTCCTCCGGACAGGGGAGGCCCTACGAGCAGTACTTC. The rearrangement links TRBV7-3 to TRBJ2-7; 9 nucleotides agree with TRBD1. Germline CDR1 reads SGHTA; CDR2 reads FQGTGA. After removal of 4 bases from V and 2 bases from J, the junction contained 9 bases not matched to a gene. CDR3 length: 16 residues.

J is TRBJ2-1 and V is TRBV11-2, with a weak D call TRBD1 (5 bases). The CDR3 has 14 amino acids. Between the trimmed V and J ends, which lost 5 bases and 7 bases, there was a span of 15 bases. Germline loops: CDR1 SGHAT, CDR2 FQNNGV. This CDR3 reads CASSPLSGQNEQFF. The DNA for the CDR3 is TGTGCCAGCAGCCCTCTCTCAGGGCAAAATGAGCAGTTCTTC. Drawing the rest from reference TRBV11-2 and TRBJ2-1, the complete variable domain is EAGVAQSPRYKIIEKRQSVAFWCNPISGHATLYWYQQILGQGPKLLIQFQNNGVVDDSQLPKDRFSAERLKGVDSTLKIQPAKLEDSAVYLCASSPLSGQNEQFFGPGTRLTVL.